The clone carrying this T cell receptor (beta chain) was detected only a few times. Its antigen remains unknown. Trimming cost V 6 bases and J 4 bases, with 10 bases left between them. The CDR3 has 13 residues. Per the germline V gene, CDR1 is LNHDA and CDR2 is SQIVND (reference sequence). The sample comes from a study of beta chain features in type 1 diabetes. Findings and limits, study-wide: PCR, the amplification step, might favor shorter templates, equally in patients and controls.

As every portion of the isolated RNA was reverse transcribed, the sequencing read expressed TCRB transcripts. Profiling relied on immunoSEQ multiplex PCR, and the TCRdb table lists in-frame clones only, not all of them. The sample yields 810,000 or so clones, roughly 17% seen once. The specimen was naive CD4+ T cells from blood. The chain carries TRBV19 and TRBJ1-5; no reliable D call. The clonotype comes from a woman aged 18-29 years in good health. CDR3 protein: CASSFRSNQPQHF. CDR3 sequence (DNA): TGTGCCAGTAGCTTTAGGAGTAATCAGCCCCAGCATTTT.